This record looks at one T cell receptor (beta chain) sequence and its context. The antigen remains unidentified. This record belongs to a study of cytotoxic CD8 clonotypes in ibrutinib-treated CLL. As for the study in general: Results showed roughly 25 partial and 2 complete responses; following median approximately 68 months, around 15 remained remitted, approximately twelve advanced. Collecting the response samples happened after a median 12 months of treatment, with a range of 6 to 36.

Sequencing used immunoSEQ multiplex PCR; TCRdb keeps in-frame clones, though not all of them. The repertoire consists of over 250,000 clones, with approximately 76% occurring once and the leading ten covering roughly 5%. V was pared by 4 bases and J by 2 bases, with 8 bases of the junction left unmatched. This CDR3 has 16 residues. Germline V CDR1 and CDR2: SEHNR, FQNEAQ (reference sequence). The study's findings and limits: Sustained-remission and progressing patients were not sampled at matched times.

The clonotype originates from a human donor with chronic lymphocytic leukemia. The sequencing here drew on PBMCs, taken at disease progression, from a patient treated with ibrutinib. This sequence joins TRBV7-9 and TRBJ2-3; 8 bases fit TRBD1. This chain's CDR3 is CASSSGQGRFTDTQYF. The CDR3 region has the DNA TGTGCCAGCAGCTCCGGACAGGGCAGGTTCACAGATACGCAGTATTTT.